These 24 T cell receptor beta chains were all obtained from the same sample, sequenced in a study of T cells in Graves' hyperthyroidism and ophthalmopathy. Amplification of TCR beta CDR3 regions used RNA as the template. An initial round of RT-PCR targeting the TCR CDR3 relied on the HTBI primer set. A single record per CDR3 protein comes from TCRdb applying MiXCR to the multiplex PCR reads. The table records approximately 560,000 distinct CDR3 sequences, about 45% of them present only once. Sequences were obtained from peripheral blood or thyroid tissue (not recorded which). The receptors stem from a woman aged 18 to 35 with Graves' hyperthyroidism.

In this sample, this clonotype turned up a few times. The rearrangement joins TRBV5-1 to TRBJ1-6, with D unresolved. The V gene lost 0 bases and the J gene lost 10 bases, with 14 bases spanning the gap. Germline V CDR1 and CDR2: SGHRS, YFSETQ. This CDR3 has 15 amino acids. The CDR3 DNA is TGCGCCAGCAGCTTGGAGACCCCGCGAAAGTCACCCCTCCACTTT. This translates into CASSLETPRKSPLHF.

This clonotype was seen a handful of times. The gene calls are TRBV12-3 or TRBV12-4 and TRBJ2-5; possibly TRBD2 for D (5 bases). The CDR3 is 13 amino acids. V was shortened by 5 bases and J by 5 bases, with 12 bases between the two germline ends. As DNA, the CDR3 is TGTGCCAGCAGTCCTCCGAGGGTTGAGACCCAGTACTTC. Its protein is CASSPPRVETQYF.

There are a few counts of this clonotype. The chain has TRBV6-5 and TRBJ1-3, with D unclear. Deletions cut 0 bases from V and 0 bases from J, with 9 bases between. The CDR3 length is 16 residues. CDR1 MNHEY and CDR2 SVGAGI come from the germline V gene. In nucleotides, the CDR3 is TGTGCCAGCAGTTACTCCGACGCCGGCTCTGGAAACACCATATATTTT. This sequence encodes CASSYSDAGSGNTIYF.

This clonotype was recorded only once. This may be a read error: a much more frequent sequence differs by one nucleotide. V and J are TRBV20-1 and TRBJ2-5; 9 nucleotides align to TRBD1. The CDR3 extends over 12 amino acids. V was pared by 5 bases and J by 5 bases, with 3 bases of the junction left unmatched. The germline CDR1 and CDR2 sequences are DFQATT and SNEGSKA (reference sequence). CDR3 DNA sequence: TGCAGTGCTGGACAGGGGTGGGAGACCCAGTACTTC. This codes for CSAGQGWETQYF.

The CDR3 nucleotides read TGTGCCACCAGTGATGAGACAGCGGGAGTAGGTTCCTACGAGCAGTACTTC. Translating it yields CATSDETAGVGSYEQYF. The gene calls are TRBV24-1 and TRBJ2-7; 8 positions match TRBD2. CDR3 length: 17 amino acids. CDR1 is KGHDR, CDR2 SFDVKD, per germline. After removal of 3 bases from V and 1 base from J, the junction contained 10 bases not matched to a gene.

This clonotype was seen only a few times. V usage is TRBV9 and J usage is TRBJ1-1; D call uncertain. The length of the CDR3 is 14 residues. With 4 bases removed from V and 6 bases from J, the gap between germline ends came to 16 bases. Germline V lookup: CDR1 SGDLS, CDR2 YYNGEE. The CDR3 region has the DNA TGTGCCAGCAGCCCGGGATCCCGCACCTCTGAAGCTTTCTTT. Protein product: CASSPGSRTSEAFF.

The V gene is TRBV25-1, the J gene TRBJ1-1; D may be TRBD1 (6 bases). V was shortened by 4 bases and J by 0 bases, with 18 bases between the two germline ends. Per the germline V gene, CDR1 is MGHDK and CDR2 is SYGVNS. CDR3 length equals 17 residues. CDR3 nucleotide sequence: TGTGCCAGCAGTGCTATGGATAGACAGGCTGTGAACACTGAAGCTTTCTTT. Protein sequence: CASSAMDRQAVNTEAFF.

J is TRBJ1-5 and V is TRBV20-1; a possible D gene is TRBD1 (5 bases). V was clipped by 6 bases and J by 7 bases, with 19 bases between them. Germline lookup yields CDR1 DFQATT and CDR2 SNEGSKA (reference sequence). This CDR3 comprises 14 residues. Written as DNA, the CDR3 is TGCAGTGCCGGGGACCGGGCTCTAGGGCAGCCCCAGCATTTT. Translating it yields CSAGDRALGQPQHF.

This clonotype was detected many times. V gene TRBV15 combines with J gene TRBJ2-7, with TRBD2 identical over 7 bases. The CDR3 has 16 amino acids. Germline lookup yields CDR1 LNHNV and CDR2 YYDKDF (reference sequence). The junction had 12 bases not matched to a gene; V was cut back by 3 bases and J by 4 bases. The CDR3 DNA reads TGTGCCACCAGCAGTGCGCGTGTGGGACTACGGTACGAGCAGTACTTC. Translating gives CATSSARVGLRYEQYF.

This clonotype has only one observation. The chain employs TRBV25-1 and TRBJ1-1; D remains ambiguous. CDR1 and CDR2 from the germline V gene are MGHDK and SYGVNS. The CDR3 loop spans 13 amino acids. The V gene lost 2 bases and the J gene lost 3 bases, with 7 bases spanning the gap. CDR3 sequence (DNA): TGTGCCAGCAGTGAACAGAGTCACACTGAAGCTTTCTTT. Its protein product is CASSEQSHTEAFF.

A note on this clonotype: A read error may account for a junction end that differs from germline. The CDR3 DNA follows: TGTGCCAGCAGTTACTCTCGAGGGGGAACTTCCCTCGAGCAGTACTTC. This codes for CASSYSRGGTSLEQYF. This sequence joins TRBV10-3 and TRBJ2-7, with D maybe TRBD1 (6 bases). The CDR3 covers 16 residues. Germline lookup yields CDR1 ENHRY and CDR2 SYGVKD.

The rearrangement uses TRBV9 and TRBJ2-7; D not certain. The CDR3 is made up of 12 amino acids. Between the trimmed V and J ends, which lost 5 bases and 3 bases, there was a span of 9 bases. Germline assignment: CDR1 SGDLS and CDR2 YYNGEE. CDR3 residues: CASSHWNYEQYF. As DNA, the CDR3 is TGTGCCAGCAGTCACTGGAACTACGAGCAGTACTTC.

As for this clonotype: Here the CDR3 omits its conserved ending phenylalanine or tryptophan, so a read error is the likely source. The chain couples TRBV7-3 to TRBJ1-1; D is ambiguous. The V end was cut by 0 bases, the J end by 4 bases, with 9 bases between. CDR3 size: 14 residues. Looked up from germline, CDR1 is SGHTA and CDR2 is FQGTGA. The CDR3 spells CASSLTGPVTEAFL. CDR3 nucleotide sequence: TGTGCCAGCAGCTTAACAGGGCCCGTCACTGAAGCTTTCCTT.

The chain links TRBV4-3 to TRBJ1-5; D is unresolved. Trimming pared 0 bases from V and 3 bases from J, leaving 6 bases between. The germline V gene encodes CDR1 LGHNA and CDR2 YSLEER. This CDR3 region has 14 residues. CDR3 sequence: CASSQEYYNQPQHF. CDR3 DNA sequence: TGCGCCAGCAGCCAAGAGTATTACAATCAGCCCCAGCATTTT.

This clonotype was seen just once. This chain uses TRBV10-3 with TRBJ1-1; TRBD1 agrees at 9 bases. Looked up from germline, CDR1 is ENHRY and CDR2 is SYGVKD. Germline trimming cut 8 bases from V and 8 bases from J; bases unmatched to any gene: 6. The CDR3 has 12 residues. The CDR3: CAIRTGTGEAFF. Here the CDR3 DNA reads TGTGCCATCCGTACCGGGACAGGGGAAGCTTTCTTT.

The chain joins TRBV7-9 to TRBJ1-2; tentatively, D is TRBD1 (6 bases). This CDR3 is built from 15 residues. V lost 2 bases to trimming and J lost 4 bases, with 14 bases between them. Per germline, CDR1 SEHNR and CDR2 FQNEAQ (reference sequence). CDR3: CASSLSPQGTYGYTF. In nucleotides, the CDR3 is TGTGCCAGCAGCTTATCACCACAGGGTACCTATGGCTACACCTTC. Looking up the rest from reference TRBV7-9 and TRBJ1-2 gives the full variable domain: DTGVSQNPRHKITKRGQNVTFRCDPISEHNRLYWYRQTLGQGPEFLTYFQNEAQLEKSRLLSDRFSAERPKGSFSTLEIQRTEQGDSAMYLCASSLSPQGTYGYTFGSGTRLTVV.

The chain combines TRBV6-1 with TRBJ1-2; unclear D gene. V was shortened by 7 bases and J by 4 bases, with 25 bases between the two germline ends. Germline V gene lookup returns CDR1 MNHNS and CDR2 SASEGT. The CDR3 runs 17 residues. The CDR3: CASTTVNAGSRPYGYTF. The CDR3 nucleotides read TGTGCCAGCACCACTGTGAATGCCGGGAGCAGGCCCTATGGCTACACCTTC.

This clonotype has just a few counts. DNA of the CDR3: TGTGCCAGCACCACAGAGAACTATGGCTACACCTTC. Protein: CASTTENYGYTF. V usage is TRBV2 and J usage is TRBJ1-2; D remains unclear. Germline V gene lookup returns CDR1 SNHLY and CDR2 FYNNEI. V lost 7 bases, J lost 2 bases, and 8 bases lay in between. CDR3 length: 12 residues.

J is TRBJ1-6 and V is TRBV7-4; 9 positions agree with TRBD1. Germline assignment: CDR1 SGHVT and CDR2 SQSDAQ. The ends lost 6 bases at V and 6 bases at J; junction bases unmatched: 6. This CDR3 contains 15 residues. CDR3 loop: CASRATGGGNSPLHF. As DNA, the CDR3 is TGTGCCAGCAGGGCGACAGGGGGTGGTAATTCACCCCTCCACTTT.

V is TRBV29-1 and J is TRBJ1-2, with D possibly being TRBD1 (6 bases). There are 12 residues in the CDR3. Per the germline V gene, CDR1 is SQVTM and CDR2 is ANQGSEA. V lost 8 bases, J lost 4 bases, and 14 bases lay in between. The CDR3 spells CSSPTGPYGYTF. CDR3 DNA: TGCAGCAGCCCGACAGGCCCCTATGGCTACACCTTC. Full variable domain (outside the CDR3, taken from reference TRBV29-1 and TRBJ1-2): SAVISQKPSRDICQRGTSLTIQCQVDSQVTMMFWYRQQPGQSLTLIATANQGSEATYESGFVIDKFPISRPNLTFSTLTVSNMSPEDSSIYLCSSPTGPYGYTFGSGTRLTVV.

The chain employs TRBV13 and TRBJ1-1, with unresolved D. This CDR3 spans 14 amino acids. V was cut by 0 bases and J by 4 bases, with 9 bases left in between. Germline V gene sequence: CDR1 PRHDT, CDR2 FYEKMQ (reference sequence). CDR3 in amino acids: CASSLGQRSTEAFF. CDR3 DNA sequence: TGTGCCAGCAGCTTAGGTCAGCGTAGCACTGAAGCTTTCTTT.

A note on this clonotype: A much larger clone differs by one base, so this may be a read error. This chain's CDR3 is CAGGRGHEQYF. In DNA form, the CDR3 reads TGTGCCGGGGGAAGAGGCCACGAGCAGTACTTC. The V and J genes are TRBV2 and TRBJ2-7; D may be TRBD1 or TRBD2 (5 bases each). This CDR3 region has 11 residues. CDR1 and CDR2 from the germline V gene are SNHLY and FYNNEI. V lost 11 bases and J lost 5, with 13 bases in between.

In this sample, this clonotype turned up many times. The chain employs TRBV7-8 and TRBJ1-2; the D is unclear. This CDR3 comprises 16 residues. Germline V gene sequence: CDR1 SGHVS, CDR2 FQNEAQ. The V end was cut by 2 bases, the J end by 4 bases, with 17 bases between. In nucleotides, the CDR3 is TGTGCCAGCAGCTTAATCAGTGTTATCCACGGCTATGGCTACACCTTC. It encodes CASSLISVIHGYGYTF.

This clonotype appeared a few times. This chain links TRBV7-8 with TRBJ2-6; TRBD2 matches 9 bases. CDR1 and CDR2 (germline): SGHVS, FQNEAQ. The CDR3 spans 18 residues. Losses at the gene ends were 5 bases for V and 2 bases for J; bases not matched to a gene: 10. DNA of the CDR3: TGTGCCAGCAGCCCGGACGGCGGGAGGGTCACTGGGGCCAACGTCCTGACTTTC. It yields the protein CASSPDGGRVTGANVLTF.